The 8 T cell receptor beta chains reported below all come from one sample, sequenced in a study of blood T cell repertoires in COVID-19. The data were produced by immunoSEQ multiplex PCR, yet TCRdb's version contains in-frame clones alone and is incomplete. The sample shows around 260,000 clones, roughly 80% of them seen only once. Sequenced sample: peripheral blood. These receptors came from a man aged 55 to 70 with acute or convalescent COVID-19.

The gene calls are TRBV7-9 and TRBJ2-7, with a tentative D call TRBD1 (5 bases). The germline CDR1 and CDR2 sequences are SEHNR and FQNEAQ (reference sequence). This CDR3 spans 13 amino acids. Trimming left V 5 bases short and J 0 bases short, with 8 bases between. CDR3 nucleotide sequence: TGTGCCAGCAGCCCAAGGGGCTCCTACGAGCAGTACTTC. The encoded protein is CASSPRGSYEQYF. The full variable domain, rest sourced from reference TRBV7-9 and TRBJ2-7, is DTGVSQNPRHKITKRGQNVTFRCDPISEHNRLYWYRQTLGQGPEFLTYFQNEAQLEKSRLLSDRFSAERPKGSFSTLEIQRTEQGDSAMYLCASSPRGSYEQYFGPGTRLTVT.

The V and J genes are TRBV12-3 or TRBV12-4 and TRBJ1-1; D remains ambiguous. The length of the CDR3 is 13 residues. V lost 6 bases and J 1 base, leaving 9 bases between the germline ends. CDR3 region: CASSPLTNTEAFF. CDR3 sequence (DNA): TGTGCCAGCAGCCCACTCACGAACACTGAAGCTTTCTTT.

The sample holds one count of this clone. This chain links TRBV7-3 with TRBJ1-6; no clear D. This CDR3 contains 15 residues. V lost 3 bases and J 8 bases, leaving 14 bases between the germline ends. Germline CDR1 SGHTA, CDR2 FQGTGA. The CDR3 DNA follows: TGTGCCAGCAGCTTCTCCCTGGAGGCAGATTCACCCCTCCACTTT. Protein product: CASSFSLEADSPLHF.

CDR3: CASSSPTTGTGGTYEQYF. Here the CDR3 DNA reads TGTGCCAGCAGCTCACCCACCACCGGGACAGGGGGTACCTACGAGCAGTACTTC. The chain combines TRBV7-8 with TRBJ2-7; 11 bases agree with TRBD1. Germline CDR1 is SGHVS and CDR2 is FQNEAQ. The CDR3 has 18 amino acids. The V and J ends lost 4 bases and 2 bases, in that order; junction bases with no gene match: 13.

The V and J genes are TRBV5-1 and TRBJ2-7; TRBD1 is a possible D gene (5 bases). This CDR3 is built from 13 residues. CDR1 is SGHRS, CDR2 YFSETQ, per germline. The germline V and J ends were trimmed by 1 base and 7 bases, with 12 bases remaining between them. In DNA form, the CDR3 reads TGCGCCAGCAGCTTGCTACAGGTGGGGGAGCAGTACTTC. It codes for CASSLLQVGEQYF.

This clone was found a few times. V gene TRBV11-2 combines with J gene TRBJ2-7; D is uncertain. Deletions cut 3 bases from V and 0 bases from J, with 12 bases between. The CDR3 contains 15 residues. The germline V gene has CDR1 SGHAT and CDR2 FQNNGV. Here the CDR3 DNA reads TGTGCCAGCAGCTTCCGTATGCTAAGCTCCTACGAGCAGTACTTC. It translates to CASSFRMLSSYEQYF.

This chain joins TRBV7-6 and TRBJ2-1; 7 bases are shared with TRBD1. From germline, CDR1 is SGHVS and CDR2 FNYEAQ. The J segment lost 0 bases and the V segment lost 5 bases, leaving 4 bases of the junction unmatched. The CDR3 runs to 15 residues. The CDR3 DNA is TGTGCCAGCAGCCGACGGACAGGCTCCTACAATGAGCAGTTCTTC. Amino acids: CASSRRTGSYNEQFF.

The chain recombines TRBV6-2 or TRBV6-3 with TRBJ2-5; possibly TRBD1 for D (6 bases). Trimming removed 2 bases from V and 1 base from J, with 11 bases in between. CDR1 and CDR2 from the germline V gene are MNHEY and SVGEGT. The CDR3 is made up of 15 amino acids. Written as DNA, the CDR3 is TGTGCCAGCAGTTACGATAAGACAGGCCAAGAGACCCAGTACTTC. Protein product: CASSYDKTGQETQYF.